This TCR beta chain was captured by sequencing in a study of T cell responses to AZD1222 COVID-19 vaccine. Notes on this clone: Its antigen is as yet unknown.

Produced via immunoSEQ multiplex PCR; TCRdb's table is partial and in-frame only. The table records 180,000 or so clones, roughly 93% of them present only once. The CDR3 sequence is 14 residues long. The J segment lost 4 bases and the V segment lost 2 bases, leaving 4 bases of the junction unmatched. Per the germline V gene, CDR1 is KGHSH and CDR2 is LQKENI. Study-level points and caveats: No repertoire was sampled before or during the peak T cell response, only after it. Variant regions that are unmutated are reportedly the target of nearly half of spike-specific TCRs.

The sample was peripheral blood, taken on day 0 of AZD1222 vaccination. The receptor comes from an adult in good health. V gene TRBV18 combines with J gene TRBJ1-2, with TRBD1 matching 7 bases. This CDR3 reads CASSPGGQSYGYTF. In DNA form, the CDR3 reads TGTGCCAGCTCACCAGGGGGACAGAGCTATGGCTACACCTTC.